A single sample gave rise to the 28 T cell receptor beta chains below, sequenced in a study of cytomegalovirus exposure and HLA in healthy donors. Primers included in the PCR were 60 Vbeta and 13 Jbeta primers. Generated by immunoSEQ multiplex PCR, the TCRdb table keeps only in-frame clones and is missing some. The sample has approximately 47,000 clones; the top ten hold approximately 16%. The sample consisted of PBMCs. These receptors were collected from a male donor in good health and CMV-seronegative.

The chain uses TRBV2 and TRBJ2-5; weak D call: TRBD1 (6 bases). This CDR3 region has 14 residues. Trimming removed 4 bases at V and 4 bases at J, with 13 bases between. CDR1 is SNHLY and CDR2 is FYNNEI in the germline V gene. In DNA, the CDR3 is TGTGCCAGCAGTGGGCAGGGGAAAGGAGAGACCCAGTACTTC. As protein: CASSGQGKGETQYF.

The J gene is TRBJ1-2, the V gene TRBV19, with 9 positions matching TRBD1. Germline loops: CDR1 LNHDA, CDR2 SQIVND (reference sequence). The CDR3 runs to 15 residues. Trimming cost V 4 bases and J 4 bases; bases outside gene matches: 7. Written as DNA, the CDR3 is TGTGCCAGTAGTAGGGACGGACAGGGGCTCTATGGCTACACCTTC. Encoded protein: CASSRDGQGLYGYTF.

The CDR3 protein is CASRSGQGGGSYGYTF. The CDR3, as DNA: TGTGCCAGCAGATCTGGACAGGGGGGTGGGAGCTATGGCTACACCTTC. The chain is built from TRBV6-6 and TRBJ1-2, with 10 positions matching TRBD1. V lost 6 bases and J lost 4; bases outside the gene matches: 11. The CDR3 is 16 residues long. Germline CDR1 and CDR2: MNHNY and SVGAGI (reference sequence).

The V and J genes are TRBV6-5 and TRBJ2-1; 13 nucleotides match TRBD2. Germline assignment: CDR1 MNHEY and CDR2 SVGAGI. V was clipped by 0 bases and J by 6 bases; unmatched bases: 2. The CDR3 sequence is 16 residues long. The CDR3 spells CASSYSWTSGSNEQFF. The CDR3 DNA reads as TGTGCCAGCAGTTACTCGTGGACTAGCGGGAGCAATGAGCAGTTCTTC.

The chain's CDR3 is CASSYSSVSGANVLTF. The DNA of the CDR3 is TGTGCCAGCAGTTACTCGAGTGTCTCCGGGGCCAACGTCCTGACTTTC. The rearrangement links TRBV6-5 to TRBJ2-6; no clear D. CDR3 length equals 16 residues. V lost 0 bases and J lost 4, with 10 bases in between. Germline V gene lookup returns CDR1 MNHEY and CDR2 SVGAGI.

CDR3 nucleotides: TGTGCCAGCAGTGGGCACAACCCGGGCAATGAGCAGTTCTTC. Protein sequence: CASSGHNPGNEQFF. The rearrangement joins TRBV6-1 to TRBJ2-1; D not resolved. Trimming pared 4 bases from V and 6 bases from J, leaving 13 bases between. In germline, CDR1 is MNHNS, CDR2 SASEGT. The CDR3 has 14 residues.

This CDR3 reads CAWSVPGDSNQPQHF. CDR3 nucleotide sequence: TGTGCCTGGAGTGTACCCGGGGATAGCAATCAGCCCCAGCATTTT. V and J are TRBV30 and TRBJ1-5; D not certain. The V and J ends lost 0 bases and 0 bases respectively, with 9 bases between them. The CDR3 spans 15 residues. Germline loops: CDR1 GTSNPN, CDR2 SVGIG (reference sequence).

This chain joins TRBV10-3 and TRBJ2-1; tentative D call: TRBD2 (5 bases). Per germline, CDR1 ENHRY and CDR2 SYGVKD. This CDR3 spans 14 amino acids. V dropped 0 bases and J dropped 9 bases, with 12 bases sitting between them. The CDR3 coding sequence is TGTGCCATCAGTGAGTCGGTCGAACGGGGTGAGCAGTTCTTC. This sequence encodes CAISESVERGEQFF.

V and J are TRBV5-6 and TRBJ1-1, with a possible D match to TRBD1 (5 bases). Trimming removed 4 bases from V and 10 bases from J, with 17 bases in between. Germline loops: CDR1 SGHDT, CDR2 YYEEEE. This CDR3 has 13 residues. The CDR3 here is CASSPQGEGRAFF. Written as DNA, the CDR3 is TGTGCCAGCAGCCCCCAAGGGGAGGGAAGAGCTTTCTTT. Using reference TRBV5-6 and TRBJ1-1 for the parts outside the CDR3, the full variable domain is DAGVTQSPTHLIKTRGQQVTLRCSPKSGHDTVSWYQQALGQGPQFIFQYYEEEERQRGNFPDRFSGHQFPNYSSELNVNALLLGDSALYLCASSPQGEGRAFFGQGTRLTVV.

This CDR3 reads CASSWDRGHQPQHF. Written as DNA, the CDR3 is TGTGCCAGCAGTTGGGACAGGGGCCATCAGCCCCAGCATTTT. The chain uses TRBV6-1 and TRBJ1-5; 10 nucleotides line up with TRBD1. V lost 5 bases and J lost 5; bases outside the gene matches: 3. CDR1 is MNHNS, CDR2 SASEGT, per germline. This CDR3 has 14 amino acids.

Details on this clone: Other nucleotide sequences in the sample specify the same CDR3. CDR3 residues: CAISEGGQETQYF. The DNA for the CDR3 is TGTGCCATCAGTGAAGGGGGTCAAGAGACCCAGTACTTC. The chain joins TRBV10-3 to TRBJ2-5, with D maybe TRBD1 (6 bases). The V and J ends lost 3 bases and 2 bases respectively, with 7 bases between them. The CDR3 runs 13 residues. Germline V lookup: CDR1 ENHRY, CDR2 SYGVKD.

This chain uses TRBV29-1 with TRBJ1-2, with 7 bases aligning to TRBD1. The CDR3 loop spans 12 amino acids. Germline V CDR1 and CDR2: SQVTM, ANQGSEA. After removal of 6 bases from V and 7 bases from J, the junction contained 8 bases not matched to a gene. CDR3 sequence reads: CSVLGQASGYTF. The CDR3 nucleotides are TGCAGCGTGCTCGGACAGGCGTCTGGCTACACCTTC. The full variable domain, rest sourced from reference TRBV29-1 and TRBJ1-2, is SAVISQKPSRDICQRGTSLTIQCQVDSQVTMMFWYRQQPGQSLTLIATANQGSEATYESGFVIDKFPISRPNLTFSTLTVSNMSPEDSSIYLCSVLGQASGYTFGSGTRLTVV.

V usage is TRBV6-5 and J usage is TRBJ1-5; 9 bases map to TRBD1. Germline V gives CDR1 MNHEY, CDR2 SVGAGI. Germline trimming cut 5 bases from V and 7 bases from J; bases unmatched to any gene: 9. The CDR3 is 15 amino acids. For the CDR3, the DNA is TGTGCCAGCAGTACCCGGGGACAGGGCGGACAGCCCCAGCATTTT. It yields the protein CASSTRGQGGQPQHF.

CDR3 sequence (DNA): TGTGCCAGCTCACCCTTGGGCGGGGACAATGAGCAGTTCTTC. It codes for CASSPLGGDNEQFF. The chain has TRBV18 and TRBJ2-1; perhaps TRBD2 as D (6 bases). CDR1 KGHSH and CDR2 LQKENI come from the germline V gene. The CDR3 loop spans 14 amino acids. V lost 3 bases, J lost 5 bases, and 11 bases lay in between.

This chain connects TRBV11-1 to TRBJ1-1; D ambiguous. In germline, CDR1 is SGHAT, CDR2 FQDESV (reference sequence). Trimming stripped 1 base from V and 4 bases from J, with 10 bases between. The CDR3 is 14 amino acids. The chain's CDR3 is CASSLGPAGTEAFF. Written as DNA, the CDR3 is TGTGCCAGCAGCTTAGGCCCGGCAGGCACTGAAGCTTTCTTT. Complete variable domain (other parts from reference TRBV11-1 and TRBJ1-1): EAEVAQSPRYKITEKSQAVAFWCDPISGHATLYWYRQILGQGPELLVQFQDESVVDDSQLPKDRFSAERLKGVDSTLKIQPAELGDSAMYLCASSLGPAGTEAFFGQGTRLTVV.

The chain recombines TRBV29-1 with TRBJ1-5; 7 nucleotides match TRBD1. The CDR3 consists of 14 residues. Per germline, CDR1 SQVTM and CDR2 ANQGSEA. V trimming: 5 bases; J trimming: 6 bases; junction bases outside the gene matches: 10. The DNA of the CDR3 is TGCAGCGTTTTGGGGCAGGGGGATGCTCAGCCCCAGCATTTT. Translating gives CSVLGQGDAQPQHF. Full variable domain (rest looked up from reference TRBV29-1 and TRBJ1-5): SAVISQKPSRDICQRGTSLTIQCQVDSQVTMMFWYRQQPGQSLTLIATANQGSEATYESGFVIDKFPISRPNLTFSTLTVSNMSPEDSSIYLCSVLGQGDAQPQHFGDGTRLSIL.

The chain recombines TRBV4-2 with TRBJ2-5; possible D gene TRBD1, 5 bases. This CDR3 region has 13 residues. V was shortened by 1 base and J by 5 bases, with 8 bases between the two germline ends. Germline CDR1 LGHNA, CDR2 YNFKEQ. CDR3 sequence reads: CASSQGRVETQYF. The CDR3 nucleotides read TGTGCCAGCAGCCAAGGCAGGGTGGAGACCCAGTACTTC.

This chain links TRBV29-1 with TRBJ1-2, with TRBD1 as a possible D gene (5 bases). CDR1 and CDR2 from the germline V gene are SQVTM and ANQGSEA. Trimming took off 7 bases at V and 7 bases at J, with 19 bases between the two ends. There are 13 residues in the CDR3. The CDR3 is CSAPLSGRGGYTF. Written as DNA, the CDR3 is TGCAGCGCCCCACTGAGTGGGAGGGGTGGCTACACCTTC. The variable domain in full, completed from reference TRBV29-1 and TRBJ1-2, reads SAVISQKPSRDICQRGTSLTIQCQVDSQVTMMFWYRQQPGQSLTLIATANQGSEATYESGFVIDKFPISRPNLTFSTLTVSNMSPEDSSIYLCSAPLSGRGGYTFGSGTRLTVV.

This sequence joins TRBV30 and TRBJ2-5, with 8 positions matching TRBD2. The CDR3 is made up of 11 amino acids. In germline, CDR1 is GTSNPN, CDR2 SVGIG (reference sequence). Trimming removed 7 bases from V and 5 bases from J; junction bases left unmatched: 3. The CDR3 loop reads CAFSGVETQYF. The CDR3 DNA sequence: TGTGCCTTTAGCGGGGTGGAGACCCAGTACTTC.

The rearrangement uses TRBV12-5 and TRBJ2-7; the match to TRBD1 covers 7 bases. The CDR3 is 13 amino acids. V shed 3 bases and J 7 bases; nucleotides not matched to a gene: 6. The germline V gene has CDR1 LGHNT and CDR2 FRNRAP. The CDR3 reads CASGFWTGREQYF. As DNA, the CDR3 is TGTGCTAGTGGTTTCTGGACAGGCCGAGAGCAGTACTTC.

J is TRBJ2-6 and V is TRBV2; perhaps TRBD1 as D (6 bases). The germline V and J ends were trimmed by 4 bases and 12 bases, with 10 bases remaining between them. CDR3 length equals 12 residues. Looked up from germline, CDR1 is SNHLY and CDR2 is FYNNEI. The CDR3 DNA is TGTGCCAGCAGTGGTGGACAGTTCGTCCTGACTTTC. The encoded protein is CASSGGQFVLTF.

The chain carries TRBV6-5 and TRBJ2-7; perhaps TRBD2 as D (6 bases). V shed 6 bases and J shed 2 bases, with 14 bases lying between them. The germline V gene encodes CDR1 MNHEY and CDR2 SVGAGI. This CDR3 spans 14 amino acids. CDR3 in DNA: TGTGCCAGCAGCCCGGGGGACTCCGCCTACGAGCAGTACTTC. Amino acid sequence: CASSPGDSAYEQYF.

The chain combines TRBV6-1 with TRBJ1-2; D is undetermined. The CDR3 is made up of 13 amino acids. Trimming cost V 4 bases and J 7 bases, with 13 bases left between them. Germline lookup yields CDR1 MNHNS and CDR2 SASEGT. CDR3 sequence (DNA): TGTGCCAGCAGTGTCGAGGCTCGCGGTGGCTACACCTTC. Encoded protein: CASSVEARGGYTF.

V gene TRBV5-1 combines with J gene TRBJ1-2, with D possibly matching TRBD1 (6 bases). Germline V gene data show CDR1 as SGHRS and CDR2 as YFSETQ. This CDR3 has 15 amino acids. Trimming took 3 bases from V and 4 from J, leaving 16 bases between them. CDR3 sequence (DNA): TGCGCCAGCAGCTGGACACAGGGACGGAGCTATGGCTACACCTTC. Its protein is CASSWTQGRSYGYTF.

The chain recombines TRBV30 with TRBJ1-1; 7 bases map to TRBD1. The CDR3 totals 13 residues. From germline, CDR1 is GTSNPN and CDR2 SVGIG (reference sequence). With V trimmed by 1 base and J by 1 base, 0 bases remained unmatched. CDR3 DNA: TGTGCCTGGAGTGACAGGGGGAACACTGAAGCTTTCTTT. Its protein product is CAWSDRGNTEAFF.

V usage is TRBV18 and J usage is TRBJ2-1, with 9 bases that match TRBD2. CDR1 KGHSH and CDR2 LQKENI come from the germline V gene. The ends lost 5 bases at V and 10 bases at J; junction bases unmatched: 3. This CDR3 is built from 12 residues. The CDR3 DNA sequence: TGTGCCAGCTCATCAGGGACTAGCGAGCAGTTCTTC. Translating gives CASSSGTSEQFF.

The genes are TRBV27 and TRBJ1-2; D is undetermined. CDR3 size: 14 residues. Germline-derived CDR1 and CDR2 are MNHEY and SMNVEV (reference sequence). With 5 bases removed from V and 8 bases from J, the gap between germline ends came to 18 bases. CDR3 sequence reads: CASSPDTYLAGYTF. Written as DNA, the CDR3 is TGTGCCAGCAGTCCCGACACGTACTTGGCGGGCTACACCTTC.

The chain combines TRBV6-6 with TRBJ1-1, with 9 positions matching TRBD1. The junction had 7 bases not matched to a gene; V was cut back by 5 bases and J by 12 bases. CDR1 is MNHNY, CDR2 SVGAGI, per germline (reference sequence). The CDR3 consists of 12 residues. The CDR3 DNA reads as TGTGCCAGCAGTCGTCGGACAGGGGAAACTTTCTTT. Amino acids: CASSRRTGETFF.